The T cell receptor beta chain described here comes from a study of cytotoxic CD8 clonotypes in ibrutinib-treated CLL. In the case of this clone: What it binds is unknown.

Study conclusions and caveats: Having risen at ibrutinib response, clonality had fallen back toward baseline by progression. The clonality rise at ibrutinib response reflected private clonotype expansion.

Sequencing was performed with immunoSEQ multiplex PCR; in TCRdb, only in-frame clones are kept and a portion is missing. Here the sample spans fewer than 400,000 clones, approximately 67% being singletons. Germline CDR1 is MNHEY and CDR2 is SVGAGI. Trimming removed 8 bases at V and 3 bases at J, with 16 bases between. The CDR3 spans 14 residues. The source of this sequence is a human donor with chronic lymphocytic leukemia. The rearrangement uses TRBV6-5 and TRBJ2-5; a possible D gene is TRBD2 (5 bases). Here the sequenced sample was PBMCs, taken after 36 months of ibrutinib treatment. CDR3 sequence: CASPRGCREETQYF. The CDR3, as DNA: TGTGCCAGCCCAAGAGGGTGTAGAGAAGAGACCCAGTACTTC.